This is a list of T cell receptor beta chains from one sample in a study of control samples from healthy donors and cancer patients. The assay was immunoSEQ multiplex PCR, and TCRdb's table has in-frame clones only and misses some. The sample has about 120,000 clones, approximately 88% seen once. The source material was blood. All receptors come from a middle-aged man in good health. CDR3s include the opening cysteine and the closing phenylalanine or tryptophan. The D gene is left open where the match is weak. The size of a clone is reported for some rows only, either as once, few or many, or as a class for expanded clones.

TRBV2,TRBJ1-2,NA,NA,CASSEQLTYGYTF,TGTGCCAGCAGTGAACAGTTAACCTATGGCTACACCTTC
TRBV30,TRBJ1-6,NA,NA,CACGEAPSPLHF,TGTGCCTGTGGGGAAGCCCCTTCACCCCTCCACTTT
TRBV19,TRBJ2-7,NA,NA,CASSIFPRQGGSYEQYF,TGTGCCAGTAGTATATTCCCCCGACAGGGAGGTTCCTACGAGCAGTACTTC
TRBV27,TRBJ2-1,TRBD2,NA,CASSPFAGGPYNEQFF,TGTGCCAGCAGTCCCTTTGCGGGGGGGCCCTACAATGAGCAGTTCTTC
TRBV7-9,TRBJ1-1,NA,NA,CASSLASGPNTEAFF,TGTGCCAGCAGCTTAGCGTCAGGACCGAACACTGAAGCTTTCTTT
TRBV14,TRBJ1-2,NA,NA,CASSQDLLPIAYGYTF,TGTGCCAGCAGCCAAGATTTGCTCCCGATCGCCTATGGCTACACCTTC
TRBV6-5,TRBJ1-5,NA,NA,CAIRQIVSQPQHF,TGTGCCATCAGACAGATTGTGTCTCAGCCCCAGCATTTT
TRBV5-1,TRBJ1-2,TRBD1,NA,CASSLGRQGADYGYTF,TGCGCCAGCAGCTTGGGTCGACAGGGGGCGGACTATGGCTACACCTTC
TRBV30,TRBJ1-1,NA,few,CAWRRGRLEAFF,TGTGCCTGGAGAAGAGGTAGGCTTGAAGCTTTCTTT
TRBV10-1,TRBJ2-7,NA,NA,CASSASAEQYF,TGCGCCAGCAGCGCTAGCGCCGAGCAGTACTTC
TRBV25-1,TRBJ2-7,NA,once,CASSESGTGSYEQYF,TGTGCCAGCAGTGAATCCGGGACTGGGTCCTACGAGCAGTACTTC
TRBV20-1,TRBJ2-5,NA,NA,CSASKDWQETQYF,TGCAGTGCTAGTAAAGACTGGCAAGAGACCCAGTACTTC
TRBV29-1,TRBJ1-1,NA,NA,CSVLDTRGNTEAFF,TGCAGCGTTTTGGACACCCGAGGGAACACTGAAGCTTTCTTT
TRBV7-2,TRBJ1-4,TRBD1,NA,CASSSQGRTHEKLFF,TGTGCCAGCAGCTCACAGGGGAGGACCCATGAAAAACTGTTTTTT
TRBV5-6,TRBJ1-4,NA,NA,CASSSVRGGEKLFF,TGTGCCAGCAGCTCAGTCAGGGGAGGTGAAAAACTGTTTTTT
TRBV4-3,TRBJ2-7,NA,NA,CASSQAGRGYEQYF,TGCGCCAGCAGCCAAGCAGGGAGAGGGTACGAGCAGTACTTC
TRBV27,TRBJ1-5,NA,NA,CASSRDRSNQPQHF,TGTGCCAGCAGCCGAGACAGGAGCAATCAGCCCCAGCATTTT
TRBV27,TRBJ2-2,TRBD2,NA,CASSGLKNTGELFF,TGTGCCAGCTCGGGACTAAAAAACACCGGGGAGCTGTTTTTT
TRBV7-3,TRBJ2-1,TRBD2,NA,CASGLSGGYNEQFF,TGTGCCAGCGGGCTTAGCGGGGGATACAATGAGCAGTTCTTC
TRBV4-3,TRBJ2-1,TRBD2,NA,CASYPRGAYNEQFF,TGCGCCAGCTACCCGCGGGGGGCCTACAATGAGCAGTTCTTC
TRBV18,TRBJ2-3,NA,NA,CASSPDLGFTDTQYF,TGTGCCAGCTCACCTGATTTGGGGTTCACAGATACGCAGTATTTT
TRBV11-2,TRBJ1-2,NA,NA,CASSLSMEGTGYTF,TGTGCCAGCAGCTTAAGTATGGAAGGCACTGGCTACACCTTC
TRBV9,TRBJ1-4,TRBD1,NA,CASTPGQGREKLFF,TGTGCCAGCACCCCTGGACAGGGAAGGGAAAAACTGTTTTTT
TRBV7-2,TRBJ1-3,NA,NA,CASSPPGRSGNTIYF,TGTGCCAGCAGCCCCCCGGGACGCTCTGGAAACACCATATATTTT
TRBV27,TRBJ2-7,NA,NA,CASRSYPAGREYF,TGTGCCAGCAGGAGCTACCCTGCTGGTCGGGAGTACTTC
TRBV19,TRBJ1-2,NA,NA,CASSIAMESYGYTF,TGTGCCAGTAGTATAGCGATGGAGAGTTATGGCTACACCTTC
TRBV9,TRBJ2-7,NA,NA,CASSGQGQEQYF,TGTGCCAGCAGCGGACAAGGGCAAGAGCAGTACTTC
TRBV6-2/TRBV6-3,TRBJ2-5,NA,NA,CASSLGQPQETQYF,TGTGCCAGCAGTCTCGGACAGCCCCAAGAGACCCAGTACTTC
TRBV7-2,TRBJ1-1,NA,NA,CASSFGLARDTEAFF,TGTGCCAGCAGCTTTGGTCTCGCCAGGGACACTGAAGCTTTCTTT
TRBV2,TRBJ1-1,NA,NA,CASSDPGMNTEAFF,TGTGCCAGCAGTGACCCGGGGATGAACACTGAAGCTTTCTTT
TRBV4-2,TRBJ2-5,TRBD1,once,CASSQDGTGSQETQYF,TGTGCCAGCAGCCAAGATGGGACAGGCTCCCAAGAGACCCAGTACTTC
TRBV10-2,TRBJ2-7,TRBD2,NA,CASTSGYEQYF,TGCGCCAGTACTAGCGGCTACGAGCAGTACTTC
TRBV6-5,TRBJ2-7,TRBD1,NA,CASSYSDRGSSYEQYF,TGTGCCAGCAGTTACTCGGACAGGGGGAGCTCCTACGAGCAGTACTTC
TRBV30,TRBJ2-2,TRBD1,NA,CAWSPRTGNTGELFF,TGTGCCTGGAGTCCCAGGACAGGGAACACCGGGGAGCTGTTTTTT
TRBV7-9,TRBJ2-7,TRBD2,NA,CASSLELAGGHEQYF,TGTGCCAGCAGCTTAGAGCTAGCGGGGGGACACGAGCAGTACTTC
TRBV27,TRBJ1-2,NA,NA,CASSRQGRYGYTF,TGTGCCAGCAGTCGCCAGGGACGGTATGGCTACACCTTC
TRBV7-2,TRBJ1-2,TRBD1,NA,CASSLVTGVIYGYTF,TGTGCCAGCAGCTTAGTTACAGGGGTTATCTATGGCTACACCTTC
TRBV12-3/TRBV12-4,TRBJ2-1,NA,NA,CASRYNEQFF,TGTGCCAGCAGATACAATGAGCAGTTCTTC
TRBV7-8,TRBJ1-2,NA,NA,CASSLAGGPRGYGYTF,TGTGCCAGCAGCTTAGCCGGCGGCCCTAGGGGCTATGGCTACACCTTC
TRBV18,TRBJ2-7,NA,NA,CASSPSDEQYF,TGTGCCAGCTCACCCAGCGACGAGCAGTACTTC
TRBV6-1,TRBJ2-1,NA,NA,CASSERGASSYNEQFF,TGTGCCAGCAGTGAAAGGGGGGCTAGCTCCTACAATGAGCAGTTCTTC
TRBV4-2,TRBJ1-1,NA,once,CASSHPSGNTEAFF,TGTGCCAGCAGCCATCCTTCAGGGAACACTGAAGCTTTCTTT
TRBV5-6,TRBJ1-6,NA,few,CASSLGGPNSPLHF,TGTGCCAGCAGCTTGGGAGGGCCTAATTCACCCCTCCACTTT
TRBV7-9,TRBJ2-7,NA,NA,CASSLGNVQYF,TGTGCCAGCAGTTTGGGGAATGTGCAGTACTTC
TRBV6-5,TRBJ1-1,TRBD1,NA,CASSSRQGPMNTEAFF,TGTGCCAGCAGTTCCCGACAGGGCCCCATGAACACTGAAGCTTTCTTT
TRBV25-1,TRBJ1-1,NA,NA,CASSENRVTEAFF,TGTGCCAGCAGTGAGAACAGGGTCACTGAAGCTTTCTTT
TRBV13,TRBJ1-1,NA,NA,CASSSYSGTRKEAFF,TGTGCCAGCAGCTCCTACTCCGGGACACGGAAAGAAGCTTTCTTT
TRBV30,TRBJ1-2,TRBD1,NA,CAWSVKGTGSNYYTF,TGTGCCTGGAGTGTTAAAGGGACAGGGAGCAATTACTACACCTTC
TRBV7-3,TRBJ2-1,NA,NA,CASSSRGRATYNEQFF,TGTGCCAGCAGCTCCCGGGGAAGGGCGACCTACAATGAGCAGTTCTTC
TRBV27,TRBJ2-7,NA,NA,CASSFSGTSLDEQYF,TGTGCCAGCAGTTTTTCCGGGACGTCACTGGACGAGCAGTACTTC
TRBV6-6,TRBJ2-1,NA,once,CASIIDLSGYNEQFF,TGTGCCAGCATTATAGACCTAAGCGGGTACAATGAGCAGTTCTTC
TRBV3-1/TRBV3-2,TRBJ2-7,TRBD1,NA,CASSPSRDREQYF,TGTGCCAGCAGCCCGTCCCGGGACAGGGAGCAGTACTTC
TRBV3-1/TRBV3-2,TRBJ2-5,TRBD2,NA,CASSQSSGGETQYF,TGTGCCAGCAGCCAATCTAGCGGGGGGGAGACCCAGTACTTC
TRBV24-1,TRBJ2-1,NA,NA,CATSDGPREQFF,TGTGCCACCAGTGACGGTCCGCGAGAGCAGTTCTTC